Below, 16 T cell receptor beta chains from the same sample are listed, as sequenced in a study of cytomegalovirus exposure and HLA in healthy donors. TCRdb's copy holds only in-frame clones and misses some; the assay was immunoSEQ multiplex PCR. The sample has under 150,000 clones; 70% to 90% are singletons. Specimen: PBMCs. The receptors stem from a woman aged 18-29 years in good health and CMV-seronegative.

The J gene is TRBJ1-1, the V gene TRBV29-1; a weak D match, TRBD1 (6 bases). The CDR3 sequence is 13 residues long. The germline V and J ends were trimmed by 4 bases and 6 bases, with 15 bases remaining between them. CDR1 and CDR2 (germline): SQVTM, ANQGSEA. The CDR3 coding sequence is TGCAGCGTTGTCGGCAGGGGTTTGCCTGAAGCTTTCTTT. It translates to CSVVGRGLPEAFF.

For the CDR3, the DNA is TGCGCCAGCAGCTTGCTCGCGGTTCCGACCTACGAGCAGTACTTC. Protein sequence: CASSLLAVPTYEQYF. This chain connects TRBV5-1 to TRBJ2-7; D gene ambiguous. Trimming took off 1 base at V and 2 bases at J, with 13 bases between the two ends. Germline V lookup: CDR1 SGHRS, CDR2 YFSETQ. CDR3 length: 15 residues.

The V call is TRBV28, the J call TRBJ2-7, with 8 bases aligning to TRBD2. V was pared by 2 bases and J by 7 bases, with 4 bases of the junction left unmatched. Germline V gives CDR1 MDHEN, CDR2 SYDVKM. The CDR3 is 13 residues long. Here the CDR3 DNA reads TGTGCCAGCAGTTTAGCGGGGGGTCAAGAGCAGTACTTC. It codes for CASSLAGGQEQYF. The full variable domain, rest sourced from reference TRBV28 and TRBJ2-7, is DVKVTQSSRYLVKRTGEKVFLECVQDMDHENMFWYRQDPGLGLRLIYFSYDVKMKEKGDIPEGYSVSREKKERFSLILESASTNQTSMYLCASSLAGGQEQYFGPGTRLTVT.

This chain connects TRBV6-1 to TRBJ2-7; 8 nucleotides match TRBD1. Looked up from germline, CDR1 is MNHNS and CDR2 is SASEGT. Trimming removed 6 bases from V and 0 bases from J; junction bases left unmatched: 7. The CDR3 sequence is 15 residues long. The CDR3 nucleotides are TGTGCCAGCAGCGATGGACAGGGAGCCTCCTACGAGCAGTACTTC. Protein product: CASSDGQGASYEQYF.

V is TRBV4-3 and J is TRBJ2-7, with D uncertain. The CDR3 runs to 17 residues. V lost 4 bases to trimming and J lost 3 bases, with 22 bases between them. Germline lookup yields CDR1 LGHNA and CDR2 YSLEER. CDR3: CASSPFAPPMSGYEQYF. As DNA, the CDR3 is TGCGCCAGCAGCCCGTTTGCGCCCCCTATGTCGGGCTACGAGCAGTACTTC.

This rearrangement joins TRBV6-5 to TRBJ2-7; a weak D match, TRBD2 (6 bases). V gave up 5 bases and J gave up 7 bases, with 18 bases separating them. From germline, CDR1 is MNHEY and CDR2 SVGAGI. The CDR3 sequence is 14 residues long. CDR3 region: CASSMRDPGGEQYF. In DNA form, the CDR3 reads TGTGCCAGCAGTATGCGGGATCCTGGGGGGGAGCAGTACTTC.

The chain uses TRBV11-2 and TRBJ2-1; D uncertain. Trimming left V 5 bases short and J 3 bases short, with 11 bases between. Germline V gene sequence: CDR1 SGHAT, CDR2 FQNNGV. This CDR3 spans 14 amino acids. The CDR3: CASSLSYGYNEQFF. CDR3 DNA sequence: TGTGCCAGCAGCCTTAGTTACGGCTACAATGAGCAGTTCTTC.

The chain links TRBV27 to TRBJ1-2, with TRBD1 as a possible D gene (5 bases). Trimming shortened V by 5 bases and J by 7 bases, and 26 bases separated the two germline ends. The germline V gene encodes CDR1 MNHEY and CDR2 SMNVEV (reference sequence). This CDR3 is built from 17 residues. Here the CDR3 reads CASSPRGGDPIICGYTF. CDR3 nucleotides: TGTGCCAGCAGTCCTCGTGGAGGGGACCCGATAATTTGTGGCTACACCTTC.

CDR3 sequence (DNA): TGTGCCAGCAGGTCCCGGGTTAGCTCCACAGATACGCAGTATTTT. This encodes CASRSRVSSTDTQYF. The chain uses TRBV2 and TRBJ2-3; D is undetermined. CDR1 and CDR2 (germline): SNHLY, FYNNEI. Trimming cost V 6 bases and J 2 bases, with 15 bases left between them. The CDR3 sequence is 15 residues long.

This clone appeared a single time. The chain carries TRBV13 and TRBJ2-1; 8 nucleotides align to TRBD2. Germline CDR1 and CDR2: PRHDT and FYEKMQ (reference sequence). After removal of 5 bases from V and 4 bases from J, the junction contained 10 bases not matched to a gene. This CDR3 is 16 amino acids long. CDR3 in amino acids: CASSPPLAGLYNEQFF. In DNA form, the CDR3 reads TGTGCCAGCAGCCCGCCCCTAGCGGGCCTTTACAATGAGCAGTTCTTC.

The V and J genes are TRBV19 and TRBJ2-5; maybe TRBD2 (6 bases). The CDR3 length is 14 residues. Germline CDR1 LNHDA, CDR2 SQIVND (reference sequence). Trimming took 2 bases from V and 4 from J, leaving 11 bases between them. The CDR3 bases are TGTGCCAGTAGTATACGTAGTAGCGGAGAGACCCAGTACTTC. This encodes CASSIRSSGETQYF.

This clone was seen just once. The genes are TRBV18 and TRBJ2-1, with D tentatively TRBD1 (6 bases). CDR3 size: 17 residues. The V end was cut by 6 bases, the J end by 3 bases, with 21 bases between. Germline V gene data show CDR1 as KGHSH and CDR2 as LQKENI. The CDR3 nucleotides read TGTGCCAGCTCGCTCGTCCAGGGGATGATTGGCTACAATGAGCAGTTCTTC. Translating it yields CASSLVQGMIGYNEQFF.

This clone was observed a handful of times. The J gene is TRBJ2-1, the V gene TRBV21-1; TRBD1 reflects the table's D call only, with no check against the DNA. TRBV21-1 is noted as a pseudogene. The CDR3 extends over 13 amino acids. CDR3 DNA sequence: TGTGCCAGCAGGGACAAAAAATACAATGAGCAGTTCTTC. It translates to CASRDKKYNEQFF.

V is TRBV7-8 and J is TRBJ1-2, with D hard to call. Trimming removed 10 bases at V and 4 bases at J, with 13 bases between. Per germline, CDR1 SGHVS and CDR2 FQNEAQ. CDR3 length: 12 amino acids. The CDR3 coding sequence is TGTGCCACCCGACCGGAGTCCTATGGCTACACCTTC. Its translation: CATRPESYGYTF.

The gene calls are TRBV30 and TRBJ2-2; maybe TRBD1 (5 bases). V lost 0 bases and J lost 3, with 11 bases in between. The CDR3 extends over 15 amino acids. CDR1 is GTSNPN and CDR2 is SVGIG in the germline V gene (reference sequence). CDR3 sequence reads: CAWSVGRVDTGELFF. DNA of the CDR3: TGTGCCTGGAGTGTAGGCAGGGTGGACACCGGGGAGCTGTTTTTT.

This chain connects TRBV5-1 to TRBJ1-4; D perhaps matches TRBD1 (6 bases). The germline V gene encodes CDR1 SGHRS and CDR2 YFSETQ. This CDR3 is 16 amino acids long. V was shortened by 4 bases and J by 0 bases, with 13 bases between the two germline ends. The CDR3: CASSEGVSATNEKLFF. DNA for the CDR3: TGCGCCAGCAGCGAGGGGGTTTCTGCAACTAATGAAAAACTGTTTTTT.